This T cell receptor beta chain was documented in a study of blood T cell repertoires in COVID-19. The V and J ends lost 1 base and 5 bases respectively, with 11 bases between them. This CDR3 contains 14 residues. Germline CDR1 SNHLY, CDR2 FYNNEI. Per the study methods: Nucleated cell counts were estimated from reference gene primer amplification. Assay: immunoSEQ multiplex PCR; the TCRdb copy retains only in-frame clones and omits some. V and J calls and clone size are those listed in that table; D and trimming were worked out from the DNA. Of around 65,000 clones listed, about 81% are singletons. The chain is built from TRBV2 and TRBJ1-1; tentatively, D is TRBD1 (6 bases). The TCR sequence derives from a human donor in a cohort sampled during active COVID-19. The sample consisted of peripheral blood. Written as DNA, the CDR3 is TGTGCCAGCAGTGAAGACAGGGAGATTACTGAAGCTTTCTTT. It specifies CASSEDREITEAFF.